This T cell receptor beta chain emerged from a study of T-cell reconstitution after alpha-beta-depleted transplantation in children. Unique molecular identifiers were used in preparing the TCRbeta library. TCRdb fed the PCR reads into MiXCR, producing one record per CDR3 protein. The repertoire holds some 500,000 distinct CDR3 sequences, with 15% to 20% as singletons. Trimming cost V 7 bases and J 1 base, with 12 bases left between them. CDR1 and CDR2 from the germline V gene are SQVTM and ANQGSEA. The CDR3 spans 13 residues. This clonotype occurred a few times. V is TRBV29-1 and J is TRBJ2-3; D remains ambiguous. The receptor was isolated from a human donor who donated a stem cell graft to a child with acute lymphoblastic leukemia. The source was PBMCs from the stem cell graft donor, collected from the stem cell graft. The CDR3 region is CSATLDGTDTQYF. DNA of the CDR3: TGCAGCGCCACTCTCGACGGCACAGATACGCAGTATTTT.